This TCR beta chain stems from a study of blood T cell repertoires in COVID-19. Across the whole study: Samples came from the United States, Italy and Spain, spanning acute and convalescent COVID-19. The cDNA or gDNA used as material had been derived from T cells, B-cell-depleted T cells, or PBMCs.

This clone was observed a single time. The CDR3 extends over 14 amino acids. Germline values: CDR1 SGHTA, CDR2 FQGNSA. J gave up 7 bases and V 8 bases, and 13 bases lay outside the gene matches. Original methodology: Reference gene primer amplification gave estimated nucleated cell counts. Data came from immunoSEQ multiplex PCR; TCRdb stores just in-frame clones and leaves some out. The V and J calls and the clone size are those of that table, but D and trimming were determined from the DNA. The sample yields around 150,000 clones, approximately 82% seen once. J is TRBJ1-1 and V is TRBV7-2; 7 bases agree with TRBD1. The sample was peripheral blood. This receptor was obtained from a woman of 80 years or more with acute or convalescent COVID-19. CDR3 sequence: CASQKGATRLEAFF. CDR3 coding DNA: TGTGCCAGCCAGAAGGGGGCGACACGTCTTGAAGCTTTCTTT. Drawing the rest from reference TRBV7-2 and TRBJ1-1, the complete variable domain is GAGVSQSPSNKVTEKGKDVELRCDPISGHTALYWYRQSLGQGLEFLIYFQGNSAPDKSGLPSDRFSAERTGGSVSTLTIQRTQQEDSAVYLCASQKGATRLEAFFGQGTRLTVV.